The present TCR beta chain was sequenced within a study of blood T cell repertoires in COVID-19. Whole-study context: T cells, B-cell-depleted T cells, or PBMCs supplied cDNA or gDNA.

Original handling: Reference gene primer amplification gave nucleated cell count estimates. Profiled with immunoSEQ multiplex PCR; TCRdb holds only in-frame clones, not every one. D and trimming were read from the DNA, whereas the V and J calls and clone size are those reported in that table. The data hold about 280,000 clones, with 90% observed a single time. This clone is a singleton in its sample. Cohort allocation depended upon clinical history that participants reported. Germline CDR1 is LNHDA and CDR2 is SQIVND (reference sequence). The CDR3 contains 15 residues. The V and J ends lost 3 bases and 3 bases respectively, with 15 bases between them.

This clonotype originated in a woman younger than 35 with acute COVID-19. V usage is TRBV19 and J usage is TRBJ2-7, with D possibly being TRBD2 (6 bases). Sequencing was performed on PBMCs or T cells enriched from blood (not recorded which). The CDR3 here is CASSIGSESLYEQYF. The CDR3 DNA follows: TGTGCCAGTAGTATCGGGAGCGAGTCCCTCTACGAGCAGTACTTC.